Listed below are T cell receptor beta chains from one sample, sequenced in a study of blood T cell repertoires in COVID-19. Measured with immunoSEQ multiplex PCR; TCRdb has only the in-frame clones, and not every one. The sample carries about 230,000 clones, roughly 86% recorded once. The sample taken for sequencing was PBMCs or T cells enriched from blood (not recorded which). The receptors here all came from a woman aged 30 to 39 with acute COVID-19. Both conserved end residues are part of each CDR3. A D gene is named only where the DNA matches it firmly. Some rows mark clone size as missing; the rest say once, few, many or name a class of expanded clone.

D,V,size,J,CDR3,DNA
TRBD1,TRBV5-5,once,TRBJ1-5,CASSGAGTETNQPQHF,TGTGCCAGCAGCGGTGCTGGGACAGAAACAAATCAGCCCCAGCATTTT
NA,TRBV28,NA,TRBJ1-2,CASTSPPQAYGYTF,TGTGCCAGCACCTCCCCGCCCCAGGCCTATGGCTACACCTTC
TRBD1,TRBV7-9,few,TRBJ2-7,CASSLADRDEQYF,TGTGCCAGCAGCTTAGCTGACAGGGACGAGCAGTACTTC
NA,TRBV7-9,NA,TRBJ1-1,CASRQAYSNTEAFF,TGTGCCAGCAGGCAGGCGTACTCGAACACTGAAGCTTTCTTT
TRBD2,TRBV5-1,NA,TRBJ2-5,CASSRAGPETQYF,TGCGCCAGCAGCCGAGCGGGGCCAGAGACCCAGTACTTC
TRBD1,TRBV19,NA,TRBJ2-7,CASSRSAGTGAAKQYF,TGTGCCAGTAGTAGAAGTGCCGGGACAGGGGCGGCAAAGCAGTACTTC
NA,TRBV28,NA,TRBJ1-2,CASSPVDSNYGYTF,TGTGCCAGCAGCCCGGTAGACAGTAACTATGGCTACACCTTC
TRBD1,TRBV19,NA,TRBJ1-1,CASSWGQLMNTEAFF,TGTGCCAGTAGTTGGGGACAGCTCATGAACACTGAAGCTTTCTTT
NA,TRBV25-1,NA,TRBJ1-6,CASSEYRGDNSPLHF,TGTGCCAGCAGTGAATATAGGGGCGATAATTCACCCCTCCACTTT
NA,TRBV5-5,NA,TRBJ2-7,CASSSYDRPYEQYF,TGTGCCAGCAGCTCCTACGACAGACCCTACGAGCAGTACTTC